This T cell receptor beta chain was recovered during a study of blood T cell repertoires in COVID-19. As for the study in general: From the United States, Italy and Spain came samples of acute and convalescent COVID-19. The analysed material was cDNA or gDNA that came from T cells, B-cell-depleted T cells, or PBMCs.

The germline V and J ends were trimmed by 6 bases and 2 bases, with 11 bases remaining between them. CDR3 length: 14 residues. Germline V gene lookup returns CDR1 SNHLY and CDR2 FYNNEI. Here immunoSEQ multiplex PCR was the method, and the copy in TCRdb shows in-frame clones only, minus some. The profile shows 100,000 to 150,000 clones, about 83% of them singletons. This chain joins TRBV2 and TRBJ1-3, with a possible D match to TRBD1 (6 bases). Source material: peripheral blood. This TCR came from a human donor in a cohort sampled during active COVID-19. CDR3 sequence reads: CASRKDSPGNTIYF. Here the CDR3 DNA reads TGTGCCAGCAGAAAGGACAGTCCTGGAAACACCATATATTTT.